Shown below are 23 T cell receptor beta chains from a single sample sequenced in a study of T cell responses to AZD1222 COVID-19 vaccine. The repertoire was sequenced with immunoSEQ multiplex PCR; TCRdb's copy has only in-frame clones and lacks some. The table includes more than 80,000 clones, approximately 83% detected once. This specimen consisted of peripheral blood, obtained 28 days after the second AZD1222 dose. These receptors were obtained from an adult who received the AZD1222 COVID-19 vaccine.

This chain joins TRBV13 and TRBJ2-4; possibly TRBD1 for D (5 bases). The V and J ends lost 4 bases and 3 bases respectively, with 10 bases between them. The CDR3 consists of 14 residues. Germline assignment: CDR1 PRHDT and CDR2 FYEKMQ (reference sequence). CDR3 region: CASSYRSGKNIQYF. In nucleotides, the CDR3 is TGTGCCAGCAGCTACAGGAGTGGCAAAAACATTCAGTACTTC. Complete variable domain (other parts from reference TRBV13 and TRBJ2-4): AAGVIQSPRHLIKEKRETATLKCYPIPRHDTVYWYQQGPGQDPQFLISFYEKMQSDKGSIPDRFSAQQFSDYHSELNMSSLELGDSALYFCASSYRSGKNIQYFGAGTRLSVL.

This clone was seen just once. The rearrangement links TRBV18 to TRBJ1-2; unclear D gene. Between the trimmed V and J ends, which lost 0 bases and 6 bases, there was a span of 8 bases. This CDR3 has 13 residues. From germline, CDR1 is KGHSH and CDR2 LQKENI. The chain's CDR3 is CASSPPKQHGYTF. The CDR3, as DNA: TGTGCCAGCTCACCACCGAAACAGCATGGCTACACCTTC. The full variable domain, completed using reference TRBV18 and TRBJ1-2, is NAGVMQNPRHLVRRRGQEARLRCSPMKGHSHVYWYRQLPEEGLKFMVYLQKENIIDESGMPKERFSAEFPKEGPSILRIQQVVRGDSAAYFCASSPPKQHGYTFGSGTRLTVV.

V is TRBV27 and J is TRBJ1-6, with a tentative D call TRBD1 (6 bases). Trimming removed 3 bases at V and 10 bases at J, with 16 bases between. The CDR3 has 15 amino acids. The germline gives CDR1 MNHEY, CDR2 SMNVEV (reference sequence). The CDR3 DNA follows: TGTGCCAGCAGTTTTCGCAGGGCAGGGGTCTCACCCCTCCACTTT. Its translation: CASSFRRAGVSPLHF.

In nucleotides, the CDR3 is TGTGCCAGCAGTTTACGGCTCTCTGGGGCCAACGTCCTGACTTTC. This translates into CASSLRLSGANVLTF. The chain employs TRBV6-5 and TRBJ2-6; D remains unclear. CDR1 MNHEY and CDR2 SVGAGI come from the germline V gene. This CDR3 has 15 amino acids. V lost 4 bases to trimming and J lost 0 bases, with 7 bases between them.

The rearrangement uses TRBV4-2 and TRBJ1-1; D perhaps matches TRBD1 (5 bases). V was clipped by 1 base and J by 1 base, with 10 bases between them. The CDR3 is 15 residues long. Germline V gene data show CDR1 as LGHNA and CDR2 as YNFKEQ. The CDR3 DNA sequence: TGTGCCAGCAGCCAAGCCGCCAGGGCGAACACTGAAGCTTTCTTT. Encoded protein: CASSQAARANTEAFF.

The rearrangement links TRBV12-5 to TRBJ2-3, with D unresolved. The CDR3 totals 11 residues. Germline lookup yields CDR1 LGHNT and CDR2 FRNRAP. Trimming left V 6 bases short and J 4 bases short, with 5 bases between. The CDR3 loop is CASGLSDTQYF. CDR3 DNA: TGTGCTAGTGGGCTCTCAGATACGCAGTATTTT.

This chain connects TRBV20-1 to TRBJ1-4; 9 bases align to TRBD1. Losses at the gene ends were 3 bases for V and 8 bases for J; bases not matched to a gene: 7. Germline CDR1 is DFQATT and CDR2 is SNEGSKA (reference sequence). The CDR3 extends over 14 amino acids. The DNA of the CDR3 is TGCAGTGCTAGTAACAGGGGGCAAGGGGAAAAACTGTTTTTT. Protein: CSASNRGQGEKLFF.

V is TRBV5-6 and J is TRBJ2-4; a possible D gene is TRBD2 (5 bases). The germline CDR1 and CDR2 sequences are SGHDT and YYEEEE. The V end lost 1 base, the J end lost 7 bases, and 12 bases lay between the germline ends. This CDR3 has 14 amino acids. In DNA, the CDR3 is TGTGCCAGCAGCTTGAGAGGGTTCGGGAACATTCAGTACTTC. It is translated as CASSLRGFGNIQYF.

This clone was observed a single time. The CDR3 protein is CASSSSSGRDTGELFF. The CDR3 DNA reads TGTGCCAGCTCATCTTCTAGCGGGAGGGACACCGGGGAGCTGTTTTTT. This chain links TRBV18 with TRBJ2-2, with TRBD2 matching over 12 bases. The CDR3 consists of 16 residues. From germline, CDR1 is KGHSH and CDR2 LQKENI. Trimming at V came to 5 bases and at J to 3 bases, leaving 4 bases not matched to a gene.

The genes are TRBV14 and TRBJ2-1; D unresolved. Trimming took 1 base from V and 5 from J, leaving 12 bases between them. CDR3 length equals 15 residues. The germline CDR1 and CDR2 sequences are SGHDN and FVKESK. The CDR3 here is CASSQGLSHNNEQFF. The DNA of the CDR3 is TGTGCCAGCAGCCAAGGGCTAAGCCACAACAATGAGCAGTTCTTC.

This clone was found a few times. Other nucleotide sequences in the sample specify the same CDR3. The V call is TRBV9, the J call TRBJ1-3; TRBD1 might be the D (5 bases). There are 16 residues in the CDR3. The V end lost 0 bases, the J end lost 2 bases, and 12 bases lay between the germline ends. The germline CDR1 and CDR2 sequences are SGDLS and YYNGEE. The CDR3 DNA reads as TGTGCCAGCAGCGTAGACTCGGGGGGGACTGGAAACACCATATATTTT. This translates into CASSVDSGGTGNTIYF.

The rearrangement joins TRBV5-1 to TRBJ2-3, with 8 bases aligning to TRBD1. CDR3 length: 15 residues. J gave up 1 base and V 3 bases, and 4 bases lay outside the gene matches. Germline CDR1 SGHRS, CDR2 YFSETQ. CDR3 nucleotides: TGCGCCAGCAGCTATGACAGGGGAGGCACAGATACGCAGTATTTT. Protein: CASSYDRGGTDTQYF.

The chain couples TRBV19 to TRBJ1-2; tentative D call: TRBD1 (6 bases). The V gene's germline CDR1 is LNHDA and CDR2 SQIVND (reference sequence). V was cut by 1 base and J by 4 bases, with 10 bases left in between. The CDR3 runs 14 residues. In nucleotides, the CDR3 is TGTGCCAGTAGTATAGGCAAGACAGGCTATGGCTACACCTTC. Translating it yields CASSIGKTGYGYTF.

CDR3 coding DNA: TGTGCCAGCAGCCAAGCGATCGGGACAACCTATGGCTACACCTTC. Translated, it gives CASSQAIGTTYGYTF. The chain is built from TRBV14 and TRBJ1-2; D might be TRBD1 (6 bases). This CDR3 contains 15 residues. V was clipped by 1 base and J by 4 bases, with 13 bases between them. Germline V gene sequence: CDR1 SGHDN, CDR2 FVKESK.

This rearrangement joins TRBV11-3 to TRBJ1-6; unclear D gene. Germline assignment: CDR1 SGHNT and CDR2 YENEEA. CDR3 length: 16 residues. The V end was cut by 5 bases, the J end by 9 bases, with 20 bases between. CDR3: CASSTRYPSSSSPLHF. CDR3 nucleotide sequence: TGTGCCAGCAGCACGCGGTATCCCTCCAGCAGTTCACCCCTCCACTTT.

The chain carries TRBV14 and TRBJ2-1; no clear D. There are 15 residues in the CDR3. Looked up from germline, CDR1 is SGHDN and CDR2 is FVKESK. Trimming took 1 base from V and 1 from J, leaving 8 bases between them. CDR3 protein: CASSQGVASYNEQFF. The CDR3 nucleotides are TGTGCCAGCAGCCAAGGAGTGGCGTCCTACAATGAGCAGTTCTTC.

The chain carries TRBV29-1 and TRBJ1-5; 12 bases align to TRBD1. The CDR3 consists of 16 residues. With V trimmed by 5 bases and J by 6 bases, 11 bases remained unmatched. Per the germline V gene, CDR1 is SQVTM and CDR2 is ANQGSEA. The CDR3 here is CSVLQSGTGGSQPQHF. The CDR3 region has the DNA TGCAGCGTTCTTCAATCCGGGACAGGGGGCAGTCAGCCCCAGCATTTT.

This rearrangement joins TRBV7-8 to TRBJ2-1, with 7 bases lining up with TRBD2. The CDR3 covers 15 residues. The junction had 11 bases not matched to a gene; V was cut back by 3 bases and J by 9 bases. From germline, CDR1 is SGHVS and CDR2 FQNEAQ. The CDR3 loop reads CASSFSGTAVGEQFF. The CDR3 region has the DNA TGTGCCAGCAGCTTCAGCGGGACGGCGGTCGGTGAGCAGTTCTTC.

This rearrangement joins TRBV2 to TRBJ1-6; D remains ambiguous. Germline V CDR1 and CDR2: SNHLY, FYNNEI. The CDR3 spans 17 residues. V was shortened by 4 bases and J by 7 bases, with 20 bases between the two germline ends. CDR3 amino acids: CASSAFSTTRRNSPLHF. The CDR3 DNA is TGTGCCAGCAGTGCCTTTAGCACGACCAGGCGGAATTCACCCCTCCACTTT.

The chain has TRBV3-1 (or the pseudogene TRBV3-2) and TRBJ1-6; D not certain. Germline V lookup: CDR1 LGHDT, CDR2 YNNKEL (reference sequence). This CDR3 region has 12 residues. The germline V and J ends were trimmed by 7 bases and 5 bases, with 6 bases remaining between them. CDR3 sequence reads: CASIHHNSPLHF. CDR3 bases: TGTGCCAGCATACATCATAATTCACCCCTCCACTTT.

The V and J genes are TRBV3-1 (or the pseudogene TRBV3-2) and TRBJ1-2; D possibly corresponds to TRBD1 (5 bases). The CDR3 is 16 residues long. CDR1 LGHDT and CDR2 YNNKEL come from the germline V gene (reference sequence). Trimming pared 1 base from V and 4 bases from J, leaving 16 bases between. CDR3 nucleotide sequence: TGTGCCAGCAGCCAAGCCGGCGGGGACTTGGGCTATGGCTACACCTTC. As protein: CASSQAGGDLGYGYTF.

This rearrangement joins TRBV19 to TRBJ2-5; a possible D gene is TRBD2 (6 bases). V lost 6 bases and J lost 2, with 10 bases in between. In germline, CDR1 is LNHDA, CDR2 SQIVND (reference sequence). This CDR3 has 13 amino acids. CDR3 in DNA: TGTGCCAGTAGATTTGGGGGGCAAGAGACCCAGTACTTC. Translation: CASRFGGQETQYF.

V is TRBV19 and J is TRBJ1-5; a possible D gene is TRBD1 (6 bases). Looked up from germline, CDR1 is LNHDA and CDR2 is SQIVND (reference sequence). Trimming stripped 6 bases from V and 0 bases from J, with 15 bases between. The length of the CDR3 is 16 residues. CDR3: CASRGGLGDSNQPQHF. The CDR3 nucleotides are TGTGCCAGTAGAGGGGGGCTGGGGGATAGCAATCAGCCCCAGCATTTT.